These 27 T cell receptor beta chains were all obtained from the same sample, sequenced in a study of T cells in localized non-small cell lung cancer. Generated by immunoSEQ multiplex PCR, the TCRdb table keeps only in-frame clones and is missing some. The sample records about 1,400 clones, over 25% being singletons. The sample consisted of lung tumor tissue, taken before any cancer treatment. These receptor sequences come from an older male donor with stage II lung adenocarcinoma.

The chain employs TRBV14 and TRBJ2-7; D is unclear. CDR3 length equals 13 residues. Per germline, CDR1 SGHDN and CDR2 FVKESK. The V end was cut by 8 bases, the J end by 5 bases, with 16 bases between. In DNA, the CDR3 is TGTGCCAGCGCGATGGTTCCACGGAACGAGCAGTACTTC. It codes for CASAMVPRNEQYF.

The J gene is TRBJ1-4, the V gene TRBV5-1; 10 bases fit TRBD1. CDR3 size: 18 residues. Trimming took 4 bases from V and 7 from J; bases not matched to a gene: 16. The germline CDR1 and CDR2 sequences are SGHRS and YFSETQ. The CDR3 sequence is CASSLLPGTGAKGEKLFF. The CDR3 DNA reads TGCGCCAGCAGCCTACTTCCCGGGACAGGGGCCAAAGGTGAAAAACTGTTTTTT.

This clone was detected a few times. This sequence joins TRBV29-1 and TRBJ2-3; no reliable D call. Trimming cost V 7 bases and J 4 bases, with 18 bases left between them. This CDR3 contains 14 residues. From germline, CDR1 is SQVTM and CDR2 ANQGSEA. The CDR3 is CSGSPDLGADTQYF. CDR3 coding DNA: TGCAGCGGAAGCCCTGACCTCGGAGCAGATACGCAGTATTTT.

This clone appeared a few times. The chain has TRBV9 and TRBJ2-1; D is unresolved. V lost 3 bases to trimming and J lost 5 bases, with 9 bases between them. CDR1 and CDR2 from the germline V gene are SGDLS and YYNGEE. There are 13 residues in the CDR3. The CDR3 sequence: CASSARTNNEQFF. The CDR3, as DNA: TGTGCCAGCAGCGCCCGGACGAACAATGAGCAGTTCTTC.

This clone is judged medium-sized (0.01 to 0.1%). The chain recombines TRBV11-3 with TRBJ1-1; the match to TRBD1 covers 11 bases. The CDR3 consists of 19 residues. Germline CDR1 is SGHNT and CDR2 is YENEEA. The J segment lost 1 base and the V segment lost 1 base, leaving 11 bases of the junction unmatched. CDR3 sequence reads: CASSLVRTGGENGNTEAFF. CDR3 DNA sequence: TGTGCCAGCAGCTTAGTAAGGACAGGGGGCGAGAATGGGAACACTGAAGCTTTCTTT.

The chain combines TRBV6-8 with TRBJ1-5, with D maybe TRBD1 (5 bases). The CDR3 has 15 residues. Looked up from germline, CDR1 is MNHGY and CDR2 is SAAAGT. The ends were cut back, 3 bases at V and 2 bases at J, with 11 bases in the middle. DNA of the CDR3: TGTGCCAGCAGTTATGGCAGGGTAGGCAATCAGCCCCAGCATTTT. Encoded protein: CASSYGRVGNQPQHF.

A few counts support this clone. The chain joins TRBV18 to TRBJ1-1; D perhaps matches TRBD1 (6 bases). V was cut by 5 bases and J by 10 bases, with 17 bases left in between. The V gene's germline CDR1 is KGHSH and CDR2 LQKENI. The CDR3 is made up of 13 amino acids. Here the CDR3 DNA reads TGTGCCAGCTCAAGGGACACCGCTTTCGGAGCTTTCTTT. This gives the protein CASSRDTAFGAFF.

V is TRBV29-1 and J is TRBJ2-1; 10 bases align to TRBD2. CDR3 size: 14 residues. J gave up 6 bases and V 5 bases, and 7 bases lay outside the gene matches. Looked up from germline, CDR1 is SQVTM and CDR2 is ANQGSEA. This chain's CDR3 is CSVRKGLAVNEQFF. DNA for the CDR3: TGCAGCGTTCGGAAAGGACTAGCGGTCAATGAGCAGTTCTTC.

The rearrangement joins TRBV18 to TRBJ2-7; maybe TRBD1 (6 bases). The CDR3 consists of 14 residues. The germline gives CDR1 KGHSH, CDR2 LQKENI. V was pared by 3 bases and J by 2 bases, with 11 bases between. The CDR3, as DNA: TGTGCCAGCTCACCGGACAGTGTCGCCTACGAGCAGTACTTC. It yields the protein CASSPDSVAYEQYF.

The rearrangement uses TRBV18 and TRBJ2-7; TRBD1 is a possible D gene (6 bases). Per germline, CDR1 KGHSH and CDR2 LQKENI. The CDR3 has 12 residues. The ends were cut back, 5 bases at V and 6 bases at J, with 11 bases in the middle. CDR3 nucleotides: TGTGCCAGCTCAGTCAGGGGCGGCGAGCAGTACTTC. Encoded protein: CASSVRGGEQYF.

This clone is medium-sized within its sample. J is TRBJ2-7 and V is TRBV11-3; D possibly uses TRBD1 or TRBD2 (5 bases each). Trimming stripped 5 bases from V and 3 bases from J, with 14 bases between. The CDR3 is 14 amino acids. Germline CDR1 is SGHNT and CDR2 is YENEEA. The CDR3 nucleotides are TGTGCCAGCAGCCCGGGACGCAACTTCTACGAGCAGTACTTC. Its protein product is CASSPGRNFYEQYF.

This clone occurred a few times. The genes are TRBV30 and TRBJ1-5; possibly TRBD1 for D (5 bases). V was cut by 2 bases and J by 2 bases, with 13 bases left in between. The CDR3 runs to 15 residues. CDR1 and CDR2 (germline): GTSNPN, SVGIG (reference sequence). CDR3 nucleotides: TGTGCCTGGAGTCAGGGAAGTGGAGGCAATCAGCCCCAGCATTTT. This sequence encodes CAWSQGSGGNQPQHF.

The chain has TRBV29-1 and TRBJ1-1, with 7 bases identical to TRBD1. Germline assignment: CDR1 SQVTM and CDR2 ANQGSEA. Germline trimming cut 6 bases from V and 1 base from J; bases unmatched to any gene: 8. There are 14 residues in the CDR3. CDR3 residues: CSVSTGWRNTEAFF. The CDR3 DNA is TGCAGCGTATCGACAGGGTGGAGGAACACTGAAGCTTTCTTT.

This chain joins TRBV6-8 and TRBJ1-2; 11 bases agree with TRBD1. With 11 bases clipped from V and 4 bases from J, the junction kept 3 bases outside the gene matches. Germline values: CDR1 MNHGY, CDR2 SAAAGT. The CDR3 spans 12 residues. This chain's CDR3 is CAAGQGAYGYTF. The CDR3, as DNA: TGTGCCGCCGGACAGGGGGCCTATGGCTACACCTTC.

Only a few counts were recorded for this clone. The chain has TRBV6-8 and TRBJ1-2; 7 bases map to TRBD1. V was pared by 0 bases and J by 8 bases, with 9 bases of the junction left unmatched. The CDR3 is made up of 15 amino acids. Germline V gives CDR1 MNHGY, CDR2 SAAAGT. The CDR3 region has the DNA TGTGCCAGCAGTTACTCTCAGGGGGGAGCGGGAGGCTACACCTTC. Amino acid sequence: CASSYSQGGAGGYTF.

In its sample, this clone was seen a few times. The gene calls are TRBV6-8 and TRBJ2-1; TRBD2 matches 11 bases. In germline, CDR1 is MNHGY, CDR2 SAAAGT. The CDR3 extends over 16 amino acids. The V segment lost 4 bases and the J segment 5 bases; nucleotides outside the gene matches: 7. CDR3 residues: CASSSLPSGRHNEQFF. In nucleotides, the CDR3 is TGTGCCAGCAGTTCCCTCCCTAGCGGGAGGCACAATGAGCAGTTCTTC.

The chain is built from TRBV18 and TRBJ2-5; 7 positions agree with TRBD2. The germline V gene encodes CDR1 KGHSH and CDR2 LQKENI. V lost 3 bases, J lost 2 bases, and 6 bases stayed unmatched. There are 15 residues in the CDR3. In DNA, the CDR3 is TGTGCCAGCTCACCGCGGGTACTAGCGCAAGAGACCCAGTACTTC. Translating it yields CASSPRVLAQETQYF.

The chain carries TRBV19 and TRBJ1-1, with a weak D call TRBD1 (5 bases). Trimming took 3 bases from V and 5 from J, leaving 16 bases between them. Germline V CDR1 and CDR2: LNHDA, SQIVND (reference sequence). This CDR3 is 15 amino acids long. CDR3 coding DNA: TGTGCCAGTAGTATTCTAGGGGTGCGGGGGACTGAAGCTTTCTTT. Translating gives CASSILGVRGTEAFF.

The chain employs TRBV28 and TRBJ2-7, with 7 positions matching TRBD1. The V gene end was trimmed by 4 bases and the J gene end by 3 bases; junction bases not matched to a gene: 3. Germline V CDR1 and CDR2: MDHEN, SYDVKM. The CDR3 is 13 residues long. The CDR3 protein is CASSSGQDYEQYF. The CDR3 DNA is TGTGCCAGCAGTTCAGGACAGGACTACGAGCAGTACTTC.

The gene calls are TRBV6-8 and TRBJ2-2; D perhaps matches TRBD1 (6 bases). The ends were cut back, 3 bases at V and 4 bases at J, with 9 bases in the middle. This CDR3 region has 14 residues. CDR1 is MNHGY, CDR2 SAAAGT, per germline. The CDR3 region is CASSYMGATGELFF. In nucleotides, the CDR3 is TGTGCCAGCAGTTATATGGGGGCCACCGGGGAGCTGTTTTTT.

The rearrangement joins TRBV2 to TRBJ2-1; 8 nucleotides agree with TRBD2. After removal of 6 bases from V and 9 bases from J, the junction contained 13 bases not matched to a gene. Germline V lookup: CDR1 SNHLY, CDR2 FYNNEI. The CDR3 is made up of 15 amino acids. The CDR3 coding sequence is TGTGCCAGCAGCCTATCCGGGGGGGTTGATGGTGAGCAGTTCTTC. Translating gives CASSLSGGVDGEQFF.

V is TRBV18 and J is TRBJ1-3, with a weak D call TRBD1 (5 bases). V was trimmed by 4 bases and J by 0 bases, leaving 13 bases between them. The CDR3 has 16 residues. Germline V CDR1 and CDR2: KGHSH, LQKENI. CDR3 region: CASSHTGGSSGNTIYF. The CDR3 DNA reads as TGTGCCAGCTCACATACAGGAGGGAGCTCTGGAAACACCATATATTTT.

This rearrangement joins TRBV28 to TRBJ1-4; 8 bases map to TRBD1. The CDR3 contains 15 residues. CDR1 and CDR2 from the germline V gene are MDHEN and SYDVKM. V lost 5 bases and J lost 8; bases outside the gene matches: 10. The CDR3 sequence: CASSLQGAIGEKLFF. Written as DNA, the CDR3 is TGTGCCAGCAGTCTGCAGGGGGCGATAGGGGAAAAACTGTTTTTT.

The genes are TRBV11-3 and TRBJ1-5; D is possibly TRBD1 (6 bases). Germline V gene sequence: CDR1 SGHNT, CDR2 YENEEA. Trimming shortened V by 3 bases and J by 2 bases, and 8 bases separated the two germline ends. This CDR3 region has 14 residues. CDR3 DNA: TGTGCCAGCAGCTTGGCAGGGGGCAATCAGCCCCAGCATTTT. Amino acid sequence: CASSLAGGNQPQHF.

In its sample, this clone was seen a few times. The gene calls are TRBV6-8 and TRBJ2-2; 11 nucleotides agree with TRBD2. The CDR3 is 16 residues long. V gave up 5 bases and J gave up 6 bases; unmatched junction bases: 8. Germline loops: CDR1 MNHGY, CDR2 SAAAGT. The CDR3 DNA reads TGTGCCAGCAGTCAGACTAGCGGGACGCGTCCCGGGGAGCTGTTTTTT. Amino acid sequence: CASSQTSGTRPGELFF.

This chain joins TRBV28 and TRBJ1-2; TRBD1 is a possible D gene (6 bases). This CDR3 region has 12 residues. The germline V gene encodes CDR1 MDHEN and CDR2 SYDVKM. The germline V and J ends were trimmed by 3 bases and 10 bases, with 12 bases remaining between them. The CDR3 region is CASSLSGGVYTF. Here the CDR3 DNA reads TGTGCCAGCAGTTTGTCCGGGGGCGTCTACACCTTC.

The chain joins TRBV28 to TRBJ2-3, with 10 bases matching TRBD1. The CDR3 loop spans 13 amino acids. Looked up from germline, CDR1 is MDHEN and CDR2 is SYDVKM. V shed 6 bases, J shed 6 bases, and the junction held 3 bases outside the gene matches. This chain's CDR3 is CASRGQGRDTQYF. In nucleotides, the CDR3 is TGTGCCAGCAGGGGACAGGGGCGGGATACGCAGTATTTT.